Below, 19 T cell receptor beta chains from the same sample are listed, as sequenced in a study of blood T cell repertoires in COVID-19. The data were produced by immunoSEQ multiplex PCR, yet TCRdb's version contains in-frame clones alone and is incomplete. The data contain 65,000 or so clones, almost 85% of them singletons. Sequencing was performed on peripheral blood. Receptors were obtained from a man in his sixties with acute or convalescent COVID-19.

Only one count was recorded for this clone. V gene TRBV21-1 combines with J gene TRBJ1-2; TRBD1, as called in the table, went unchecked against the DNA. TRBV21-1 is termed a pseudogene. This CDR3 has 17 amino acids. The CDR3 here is CASSYQSGQSALYGYTF. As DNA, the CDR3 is TGTGCCAGCAGCTACCAATCGGGACAATCGGCCCTCTATGGCTACACCTTC.

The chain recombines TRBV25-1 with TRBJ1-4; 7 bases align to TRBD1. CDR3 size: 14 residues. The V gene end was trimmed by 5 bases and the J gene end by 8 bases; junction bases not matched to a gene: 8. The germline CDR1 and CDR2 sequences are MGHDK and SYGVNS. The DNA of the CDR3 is TGTGCCAGCAGTAACCGGGACAGTCGAGAAAAACTGTTTTTT. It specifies CASSNRDSREKLFF.

This CDR3 is CASSQDRGSSPLHF. The CDR3 DNA reads TGTGCCAGCAGTCAAGACAGGGGGAGTTCACCCCTCCACTTT. The chain joins TRBV6-4 to TRBJ1-6; 9 bases map to TRBD1. Germline CDR1 reads MRHNA; CDR2 reads SNTAGT. The CDR3 contains 14 residues. V was pared by 5 bases and J by 9 bases, with 5 bases of the junction left unmatched.

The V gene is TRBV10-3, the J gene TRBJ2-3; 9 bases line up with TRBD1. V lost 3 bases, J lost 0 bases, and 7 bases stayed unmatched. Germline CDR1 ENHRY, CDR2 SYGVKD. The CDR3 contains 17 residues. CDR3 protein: CAISDSGTGLSTDTQYF. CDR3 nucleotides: TGTGCCATCAGTGACTCCGGGACAGGGCTAAGCACAGATACGCAGTATTTT.

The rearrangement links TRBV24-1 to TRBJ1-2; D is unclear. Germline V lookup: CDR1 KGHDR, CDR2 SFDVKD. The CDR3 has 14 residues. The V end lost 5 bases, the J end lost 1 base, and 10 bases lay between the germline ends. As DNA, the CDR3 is TGTGCCACCAGTGCGAGCGATCATAACTATGGCTACACCTTC. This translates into CATSASDHNYGYTF.

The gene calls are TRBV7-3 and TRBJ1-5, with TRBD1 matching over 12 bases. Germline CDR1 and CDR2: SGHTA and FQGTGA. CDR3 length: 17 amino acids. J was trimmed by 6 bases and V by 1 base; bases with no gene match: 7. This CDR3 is CASSLRCGDRGPQPQHF. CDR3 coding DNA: TGTGCCAGCAGCTTAAGGTGCGGGGACAGGGGGCCTCAGCCCCAGCATTTT.

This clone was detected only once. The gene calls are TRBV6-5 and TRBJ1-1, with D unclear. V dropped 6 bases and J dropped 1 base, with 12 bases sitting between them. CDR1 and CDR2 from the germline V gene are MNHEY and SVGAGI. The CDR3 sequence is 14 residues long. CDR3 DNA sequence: TGTGCCAGCAGCGATTCGGGAAGGAACACTGAAGCTTTCTTT. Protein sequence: CASSDSGRNTEAFF.

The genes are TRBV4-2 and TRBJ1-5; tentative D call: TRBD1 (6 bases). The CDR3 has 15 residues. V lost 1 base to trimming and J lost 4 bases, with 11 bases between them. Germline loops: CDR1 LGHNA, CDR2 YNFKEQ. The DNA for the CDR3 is TGTGCCAGCAGCCAAGTCGACCAGGGGAATCAGCCCCAGCATTTT. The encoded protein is CASSQVDQGNQPQHF.

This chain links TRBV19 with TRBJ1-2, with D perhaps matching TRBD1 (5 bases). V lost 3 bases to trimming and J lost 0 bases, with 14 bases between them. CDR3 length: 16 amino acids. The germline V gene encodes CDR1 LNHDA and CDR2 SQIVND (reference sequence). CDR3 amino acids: CASSMGLTVANYGYTF. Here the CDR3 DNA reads TGTGCCAGTAGTATGGGACTCACCGTAGCTAACTATGGCTACACCTTC.

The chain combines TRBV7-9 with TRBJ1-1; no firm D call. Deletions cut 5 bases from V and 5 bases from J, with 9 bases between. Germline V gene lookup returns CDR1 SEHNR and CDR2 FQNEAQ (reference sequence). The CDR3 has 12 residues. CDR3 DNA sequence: TGTGCCAGCAGCAAGGCGCGGACTGAAGCTTTCTTT. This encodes CASSKARTEAFF.

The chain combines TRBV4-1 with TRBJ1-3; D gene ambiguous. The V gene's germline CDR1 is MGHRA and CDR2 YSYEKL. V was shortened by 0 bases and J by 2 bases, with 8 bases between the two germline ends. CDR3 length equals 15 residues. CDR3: CASSQEQMAGNTIYF. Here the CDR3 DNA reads TGCGCCAGCAGCCAAGAACAGATGGCTGGAAACACCATATATTTT.

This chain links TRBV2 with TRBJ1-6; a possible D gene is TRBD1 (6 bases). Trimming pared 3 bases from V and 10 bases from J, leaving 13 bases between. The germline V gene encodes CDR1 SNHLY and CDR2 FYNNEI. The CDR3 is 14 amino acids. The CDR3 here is CASSERGGGSPLHF. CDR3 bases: TGTGCCAGCAGTGAGAGGGGGGGTGGGTCACCCCTCCACTTT.

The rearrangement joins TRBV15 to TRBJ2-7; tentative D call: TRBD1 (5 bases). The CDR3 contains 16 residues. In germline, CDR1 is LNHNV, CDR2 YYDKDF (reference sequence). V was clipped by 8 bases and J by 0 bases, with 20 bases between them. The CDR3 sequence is CATQGIGRPSSYEQYF. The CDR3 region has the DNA TGTGCCACCCAGGGAATAGGCAGACCGAGCTCCTACGAGCAGTACTTC.

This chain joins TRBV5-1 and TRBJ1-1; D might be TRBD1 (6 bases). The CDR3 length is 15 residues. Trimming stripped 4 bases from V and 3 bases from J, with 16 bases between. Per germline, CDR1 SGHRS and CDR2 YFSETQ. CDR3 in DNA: TGCGCCAGCAGCGGAGGCCACAGGGACGACACTGAAGCTTTCTTT. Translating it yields CASSGGHRDDTEAFF.

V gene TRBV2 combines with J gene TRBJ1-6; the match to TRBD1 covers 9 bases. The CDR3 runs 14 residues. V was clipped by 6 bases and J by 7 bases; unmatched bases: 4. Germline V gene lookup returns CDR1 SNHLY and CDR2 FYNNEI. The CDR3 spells CASRGGQGNSPLHF. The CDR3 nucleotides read TGTGCCAGCAGGGGGGGACAGGGAAATTCACCCCTCCACTTT.

CDR3: CASSLLGTASNTEAFF. The CDR3 region has the DNA TGTGCCAGCAGCTTATTAGGGACAGCCTCGAACACTGAAGCTTTCTTT. This chain uses TRBV7-3 with TRBJ1-1; TRBD1 matches 7 bases. The CDR3 extends over 16 amino acids. The junction had 7 bases not matched to a gene; V was cut back by 2 bases and J by 1 base. Germline-derived CDR1 and CDR2 are SGHTA and FQGTGA.

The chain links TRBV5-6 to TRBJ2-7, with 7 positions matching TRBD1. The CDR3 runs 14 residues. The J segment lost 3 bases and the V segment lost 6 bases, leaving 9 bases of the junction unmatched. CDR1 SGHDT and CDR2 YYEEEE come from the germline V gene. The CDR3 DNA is TGTGCCAGCACCACGGGACAGTGGGTCTACGAGCAGTACTTC. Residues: CASTTGQWVYEQYF.

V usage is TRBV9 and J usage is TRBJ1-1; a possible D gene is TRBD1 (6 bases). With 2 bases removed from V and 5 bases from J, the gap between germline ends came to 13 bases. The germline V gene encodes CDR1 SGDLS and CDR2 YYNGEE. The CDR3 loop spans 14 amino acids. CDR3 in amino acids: CASSVRGGGTEAFF. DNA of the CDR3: TGTGCCAGCAGCGTGCGCGGGGGCGGAACTGAAGCTTTCTTT.

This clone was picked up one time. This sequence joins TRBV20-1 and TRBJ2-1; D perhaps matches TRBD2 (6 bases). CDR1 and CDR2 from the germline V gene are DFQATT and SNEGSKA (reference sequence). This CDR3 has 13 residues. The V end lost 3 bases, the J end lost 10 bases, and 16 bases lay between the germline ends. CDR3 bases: TGCAGTGCTAGTTCACGCGGGGATGGGGAGCAGTTCTTC. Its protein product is CSASSRGDGEQFF.